This entry is about one T cell receptor beta chain. What it recognizes is unknown. Since a much larger clone is just one base distant, this may be a read error. V gave up 3 bases and J gave up 5 bases, with 16 bases separating them. The length of the CDR3 is 15 residues. The germline V gene encodes CDR1 LNHNV and CDR2 YYDKDF (reference sequence). A sample-barcoded 5' primer and a J-beta primer mix were used in a second PCR of roughly 6 to 11 cycles. Every sample gave at least 3 million paired-end reads containing CDR3. One entry per CDR3 protein results from TCRdb running MiXCR on the 5' RACE reads. The sample carries around 900,000 distinct CDR3 sequences, around 26% recorded once. The data derive from a study of blood T cells in healthy people across ages. General observations from the study: Long-lived donors carried more naive CD4+ cells and greater diversity than aged donors. Age showed a roughly linear inverse relationship with TCR beta diversity per million T cells.

RNA extraction gave at least 5 micrograms of total RNA per sample. The sequencing sample was made of blood. The chain couples TRBV15 to TRBJ2-5, with D tentatively TRBD2 (6 bases). The receptor comes from an elderly woman in good health. CDR3 nucleotides: TGTGCCACCAGCAGCGATCGGGAGATCGCGGAGACCCAGTACTTC. Protein sequence: CATSSDREIAETQYF.